What follows are 14 T cell receptor beta chains derived from one specimen sequenced in a study of pediatric ulcerative colitis. Profiling relied on immunoSEQ multiplex PCR, and the TCRdb table lists in-frame clones only, not all of them. The table records about 60,000 clones, over 80% of them present only once. The sample consisted of blood. Source of these receptors: a boy aged 5-17 years who was a control in a study of pediatric ulcerative colitis.

V gene TRBV20-1 combines with J gene TRBJ1-1, with D perhaps matching TRBD1 (5 bases). CDR1 is DFQATT, CDR2 SNEGSKA, per germline (reference sequence). The CDR3 contains 11 residues. V was shortened by 6 bases and J by 3 bases, with 8 bases between the two germline ends. CDR3 nucleotide sequence: TGCAGTGCCCCGGGGGACACTGAAGCTTTCTTT. It encodes CSAPGDTEAFF.

The gene calls are TRBV15 and TRBJ1-4; 8 bases map to TRBD1. The V gene end was trimmed by 5 bases and the J gene end by 8 bases; junction bases not matched to a gene: 7. The CDR3 runs 14 residues. The V gene's germline CDR1 is LNHNV and CDR2 YYDKDF (reference sequence). For the CDR3, the DNA is TGTGCCACCAGCTACGGACAGGGTGAAGAAAAACTGTTTTTT. As protein: CATSYGQGEEKLFF.

The rearrangement links TRBV30 to TRBJ1-1, with TRBD1 as a possible D gene (5 bases). CDR1 is GTSNPN, CDR2 SVGIG, per germline (reference sequence). The CDR3 runs 12 residues. V lost 4 bases and J lost 5, with 11 bases in between. The CDR3 sequence: CAWNPGRTEAFF. As DNA, the CDR3 is TGTGCCTGGAACCCAGGGAGGACTGAAGCTTTCTTT.

The sample holds a few counts of this clone. The rearrangement uses TRBV30 and TRBJ1-5; D possibly corresponds to TRBD1 (6 bases). Trimming removed 0 bases from V and 7 bases from J, with 10 bases in between. The germline V gene has CDR1 GTSNPN and CDR2 SVGIG (reference sequence). CDR3 size: 13 residues. In nucleotides, the CDR3 is TGTGCCTGGAGTGTACAGGGCGAACAGCCCCAGCATTTT. Translating it yields CAWSVQGEQPQHF.

The genes are TRBV6-6 and TRBJ2-1, with 10 nucleotides matching TRBD2. The germline V gene has CDR1 MNHNY and CDR2 SVGAGI (reference sequence). CDR3 size: 16 residues. With 0 bases clipped from V and 3 bases from J, the junction kept 2 bases outside the gene matches. For the CDR3, the DNA is TGTGCCAGCAGTTACTCGAGCGGGAGGGACTACAATGAGCAGTTCTTC. As protein: CASSYSSGRDYNEQFF.

The chain links TRBV11-2 to TRBJ2-1, with 7 bases lining up with TRBD2. CDR3 length: 16 amino acids. Per the germline V gene, CDR1 is SGHAT and CDR2 is FQNNGV. With 5 bases clipped from V and 6 bases from J, the junction kept 13 bases outside the gene matches. CDR3 amino acids: CASSRGWRESSNEQFF. CDR3 DNA: TGTGCCAGCAGCCGGGGGTGGCGGGAGAGCTCCAATGAGCAGTTCTTC.

The rearrangement uses TRBV15 and TRBJ1-2, with TRBD1 matching 7 bases. The CDR3 has 15 residues. Trimming removed 0 bases from V and 7 bases from J; junction bases left unmatched: 8. Germline V gene data show CDR1 as LNHNV and CDR2 as YYDKDF (reference sequence). The CDR3 protein is CATSREYTGEGGYTF. In DNA form, the CDR3 reads TGTGCCACCAGCAGAGAGTATACAGGGGAGGGTGGCTACACCTTC.

The chain combines TRBV7-2 with TRBJ1-3; D is unclear. The CDR3 sequence is 15 residues long. CDR1 is SGHTA and CDR2 is FQGNSA in the germline V gene. Trimming removed 2 bases from V and 0 bases from J, with 8 bases in between. This CDR3 reads CASSLFWGSGNTIYF. The DNA of the CDR3 is TGTGCCAGCAGCTTATTTTGGGGCTCTGGAAACACCATATATTTT.

This sequence joins TRBV4-1 and TRBJ2-4; possibly TRBD2 for D (6 bases). V lost 0 bases to trimming and J lost 1 base, with 16 bases between them. The CDR3 is made up of 18 amino acids. CDR1 is MGHRA and CDR2 is YSYEKL in the germline V gene. The CDR3 DNA sequence: TGCGCCAGCAGCCAAGATCTGAGAACGGGAGTGGCCAAAAACATTCAGTACTTC. As protein: CASSQDLRTGVAKNIQYF.

This chain joins TRBV10-3 and TRBJ2-7; D is unclear. The CDR3 length is 15 residues. Deletions cut 2 bases from V and 1 base from J, with 12 bases between. Germline V CDR1 and CDR2: ENHRY, SYGVKD. The CDR3 is CAISEVGDESYEQYF. The DNA of the CDR3 is TGTGCCATCAGTGAGGTAGGAGATGAGTCCTACGAGCAGTACTTC.

The chain recombines TRBV19 with TRBJ2-3; 9 nucleotides match TRBD1. CDR3 length: 16 amino acids. The germline V gene encodes CDR1 LNHDA and CDR2 SQIVND (reference sequence). After removal of 3 bases from V and 6 bases from J, the junction contained 10 bases not matched to a gene. For the CDR3, the DNA is TGTGCCAGTAGTATGGGACAGGGAGGCCCTATGGATACGCAGTATTTT. It codes for CASSMGQGGPMDTQYF.

This chain links TRBV29-1 with TRBJ2-5; either TRBD1 or TRBD2 may fit D (5 bases each). Germline lookup yields CDR1 SQVTM and CDR2 ANQGSEA. The CDR3 sequence is 13 residues long. The germline V and J ends were trimmed by 5 bases and 5 bases, with 15 bases remaining between them. In nucleotides, the CDR3 is TGCAGCGTTCCGCTAGCCTGGGGGGAGACCCAGTACTTC. Its protein is CSVPLAWGETQYF. Using reference TRBV29-1 and TRBJ2-5 for the parts outside the CDR3, the full variable domain is SAVISQKPSRDICQRGTSLTIQCQVDSQVTMMFWYRQQPGQSLTLIATANQGSEATYESGFVIDKFPISRPNLTFSTLTVSNMSPEDSSIYLCSVPLAWGETQYFGPGTRLLVL.

This chain uses TRBV2 with TRBJ2-7, with 7 bases fitting TRBD1. Looked up from germline, CDR1 is SNHLY and CDR2 is FYNNEI. The V and J ends lost 3 bases and 5 bases, in that order; junction bases with no gene match: 10. This CDR3 comprises 15 residues. The CDR3: CASSDPRDSSHEQYF. The CDR3, as DNA: TGTGCCAGCAGTGATCCTAGGGACAGCAGCCACGAGCAGTACTTC.

This chain links TRBV10-3 with TRBJ2-1; perhaps TRBD1 as D (6 bases). This CDR3 comprises 12 residues. The V gene's germline CDR1 is ENHRY and CDR2 SYGVKD. V shed 7 bases and J shed 2 bases, with 6 bases lying between them. The CDR3 DNA reads as TGTGCCATCACAGGGGCCTACAATGAGCAGTTCTTC. Translating it yields CAITGAYNEQFF.